This T cell receptor beta chain was captured in a study of identical twins. Study observations and caveats: Possibly, invariant MAIT and iNKT cells partly confounded zero-insertion analyses. Insertion counts were lower in abundant cord blood beta clonotypes, a trend that memory repertoires did not show.

The donors were all healthy and Caucasian. This clonotype was detected a few times. Its antigen is currently unknown. CDR3 length: 15 amino acids. The ends were cut back, 4 bases at V and 4 bases at J, with 13 bases in the middle. The germline V gene encodes CDR1 MNHEY and CDR2 SMNVEV (reference sequence). TCRdb ran MiXCR on the 5' RACE reads and lists one entry per CDR3 protein. This table has around 650,000 distinct CDR3 sequences, around 7.4% appearing once. The data were also submitted as part of a second study, on yellow fever vaccine responses in identical twins.

The material sequenced was PBMCs. The chain carries TRBV27 and TRBJ2-2, with D perhaps TRBD1 or TRBD2 (5 bases each). This TCR derives from a woman under 30 in good health. CDR3: CASSYRGGSTGELFF. The CDR3 DNA sequence: TGTGCCAGCAGTTATAGGGGTGGGAGCACCGGGGAGCTGTTTTTT.